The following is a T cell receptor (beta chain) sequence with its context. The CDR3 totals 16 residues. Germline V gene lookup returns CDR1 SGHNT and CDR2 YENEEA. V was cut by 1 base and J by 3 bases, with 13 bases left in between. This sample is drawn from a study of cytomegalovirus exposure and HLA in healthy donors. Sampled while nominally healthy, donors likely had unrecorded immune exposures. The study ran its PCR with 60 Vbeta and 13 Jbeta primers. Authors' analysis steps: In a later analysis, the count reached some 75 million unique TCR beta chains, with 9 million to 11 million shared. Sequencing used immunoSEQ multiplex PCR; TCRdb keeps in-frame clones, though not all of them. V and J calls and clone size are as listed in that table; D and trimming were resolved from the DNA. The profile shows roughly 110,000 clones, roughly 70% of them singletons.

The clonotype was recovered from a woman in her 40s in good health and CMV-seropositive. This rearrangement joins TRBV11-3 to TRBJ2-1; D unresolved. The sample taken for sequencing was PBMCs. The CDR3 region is CASSLGGLTLYNEQFF. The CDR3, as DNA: TGTGCCAGCAGCTTAGGCGGCCTGACGCTCTACAATGAGCAGTTCTTC.